These 25 T cell receptor beta chains share one sample of origin, sequenced in a study of T cells in Graves' hyperthyroidism and ophthalmopathy. The investigators amplified TCR beta CDR3 regions from RNA transcripts. HTBI primers were the set used in a first-round RT-PCR of the TCR CDR3. TCRdb reanalysed the multiplex PCR reads using MiXCR and keeps one entry per CDR3 protein. The sample has some 600,000 distinct CDR3 sequences; over 11% are singletons. The sample was blood. The origin of the receptors is a young woman with Graves' hyperthyroidism that later progressed to Graves' ophthalmopathy.

Worth noting for this clonotype: At one end, the junction sequence differs from germline, possibly due to a read error. This chain joins TRBV9 and TRBJ2-2; 8 bases are shared with TRBD1. The CDR3 contains 15 residues. Germline CDR1 SGDLS, CDR2 YYNGEE. The CDR3 spells CAISVVQGVNGELFF. The DNA of the CDR3 is TGTGCCATCAGCGTAGTACAGGGGGTGAACGGGGAGCTGTTTTTT.

This clonotype has at least ten counts. This CDR3 is CAISVGQSSYEQYF. The CDR3 DNA follows: TGTGCCATCAGCGTGGGACAGAGCTCCTACGAGCAGTACTTC. J is TRBJ2-7 and V is TRBV10-3; TRBD1 matches at 7 bases. From germline, CDR1 is ENHRY and CDR2 SYGVKD. The J segment lost 0 bases and the V segment lost 6 bases, leaving 5 bases of the junction unmatched. The CDR3 has 14 amino acids.

The chain recombines TRBV9 with TRBJ2-2, with D unclear. The CDR3 loop spans 16 amino acids. V dropped 3 bases and J dropped 1 base, with 13 bases sitting between them. Germline V lookup: CDR1 SGDLS, CDR2 YYNGEE. The CDR3 loop is CASSASRILNTGELFF. The CDR3, as DNA: TGTGCCAGCAGCGCTTCTAGGATTTTGAACACCGGGGAGCTGTTTTTT.

This clonotype was counted between two and nine times. The chain uses TRBV4-3 and TRBJ2-3; no clear D. The length of the CDR3 is 16 residues. CDR1 is LGHNA, CDR2 YSLEER, per germline. Trimming took 1 base from V and 2 from J, leaving 13 bases between them. CDR3: CASSQVVDVLTDTQYF. The CDR3 nucleotides are TGCGCCAGCAGCCAAGTAGTAGACGTCCTCACAGATACGCAGTATTTT.

Many counts were recorded for this clonotype. The rearrangement links TRBV7-2 to TRBJ1-5; D possibly corresponds to TRBD1 (6 bases). Trimming removed 5 bases from V and 7 bases from J, with 15 bases in between. This CDR3 spans 14 amino acids. CDR1 and CDR2 from the germline V gene are SGHTA and FQGNSA. CDR3 sequence (DNA): TGTGCCAGCAGCAAGAGGGGGGGGGACCAGCCCCAGCATTTT. Residues: CASSKRGGDQPQHF. The variable domain in full, completed from reference TRBV7-2 and TRBJ1-5, reads GAGVSQSPSNKVTEKGKDVELRCDPISGHTALYWYRQSLGQGLEFLIYFQGNSAPDKSGLPSDRFSAERTGGSVSTLTIQRTQQEDSAVYLCASSKRGGDQPQHFGDGTRLSIL.

This clonotype was seen ten or more times. The chain joins TRBV28 to TRBJ1-2; D not certain. This CDR3 is 11 amino acids long. Between the trimmed V and J ends, which lost 2 bases and 6 bases, there was a span of 4 bases. Germline V CDR1 and CDR2: MDHEN, SYDVKM. The CDR3 coding sequence is TGTGCCAGCAGTTTAGCGGATGGCTACACCTTC. Its translation is CASSLADGYTF.

A remark on this clonotype: This clone may be a read error of a much larger clone one base away. This chain connects TRBV2 to TRBJ1-2; D gene uncertain. CDR1 is SNHLY, CDR2 FYNNEI, per germline. The CDR3 extends over 12 amino acids. CDR3 residues: CTSSGQNYGYAF. The CDR3, as DNA: TGTACCAGCAGTGGTCAGAACTATGGCTACGCCTTC.

This clonotype has at least ten counts. The chain has TRBV20-1 and TRBJ2-3; D might be TRBD1 (6 bases). Germline values: CDR1 DFQATT, CDR2 SNEGSKA (reference sequence). The CDR3 sequence is 14 residues long. V lost 0 bases and J 6 bases, leaving 13 bases between the germline ends. CDR3 DNA: TGCAGTGCTAGAGATTTTCAGGGGATGGATACGCAGTATTTT. Residues: CSARDFQGMDTQYF.

In its sample, this clonotype was seen many times. The chain employs TRBV6-1 and TRBJ1-3, with D tentatively TRBD1 (6 bases). V was trimmed by 1 base and J by 1 base, leaving 14 bases between them. CDR3 length: 17 amino acids. Per germline, CDR1 MNHNS and CDR2 SASEGT. The CDR3 reads CASSEGWGGLSGNTIYF. CDR3 DNA: TGTGCCAGCAGTGAAGGGTGGGGGGGGCTATCTGGAAACACCATATATTTT.

At least ten counts were recorded for this clonotype. The chain carries TRBV19 and TRBJ1-6, with TRBD1 as a possible D gene (6 bases). Trimming stripped 6 bases from V and 1 base from J, with 7 bases between. The CDR3 extends over 14 amino acids. Germline V lookup: CDR1 LNHDA, CDR2 SQIVND (reference sequence). In nucleotides, the CDR3 is TGTGCCAGTAGCAGGGGTTCCTATAATTCACCCCTCCACTTT. The encoded protein is CASSRGSYNSPLHF.

This clonotype showed up many times. The rearrangement joins TRBV27 to TRBJ2-7, with 8 bases identical to TRBD2. Germline CDR1 reads MNHEY; CDR2 reads SMNVEV (reference sequence). CDR3 size: 15 residues. J lost 5 bases, V lost 6 bases, and 12 bases had no gene match. As DNA, the CDR3 is TGTGCCAGCAGACCGTTGGTAGCGGGATTCCACGAGCAGTACTTC. Its protein product is CASRPLVAGFHEQYF.

The chain carries TRBV6-1 and TRBJ1-2, with D possibly matching TRBD1 (5 bases). The length of the CDR3 is 13 residues. V was shortened by 3 bases and J by 2 bases, with 7 bases between the two germline ends. Germline V gene lookup returns CDR1 MNHNS and CDR2 SASEGT. The CDR3: CASSEAGNYGYTF. The DNA of the CDR3 is TGTGCCAGCAGTGAGGCAGGGAACTATGGCTACACCTTC.

This clonotype was seen a few times. The genes are TRBV4-3 and TRBJ1-5; D is perhaps TRBD1 (5 bases). The CDR3 is 17 residues long. The V end was cut by 0 bases, the J end by 0 bases, with 12 bases between. Germline CDR1 LGHNA, CDR2 YSLEER. The CDR3 bases are TGCGCCAGCAGCCAAGATGGGGCAGACTATAGCAATCAGCCCCAGCATTTT. Amino acids: CASSQDGADYSNQPQHF.

This clonotype has a handful of counts. The chain couples TRBV3-1 to TRBJ2-2; the D gene is possibly TRBD1 (5 bases). Per the germline V gene, CDR1 is LGHDT and CDR2 is YNNKEL (reference sequence). CDR3 length: 18 amino acids. The V end lost 4 bases, the J end lost 2 bases, and 20 bases lay between the germline ends. The CDR3 coding sequence is TGTGCCAGCAGCCTAACGGGTTATCGGACAAGAAACACCGGGGAGCTGTTTTTT. Translated, it gives CASSLTGYRTRNTGELFF.

This clonotype was observed at least ten times. The CDR3 reads CSARYSNQPQHF. The CDR3 DNA reads as TGCAGCGCCAGATATAGCAATCAGCCCCAGCATTTT. This chain connects TRBV29-1 to TRBJ1-5, with D hard to call. The V end was cut by 7 bases, the J end by 0 bases, with 7 bases between. CDR3 length equals 12 residues. CDR1 is SQVTM, CDR2 ANQGSEA, per germline.

This clonotype was detected only a few times. The CDR3 DNA reads TGCAGCGTTGTTGGAGGCGGGGGGTACGAGCAGTACTTC. Protein sequence: CSVVGGGGYEQYF. V gene TRBV29-1 combines with J gene TRBJ2-7; 8 bases are shared with TRBD2. V lost 4 bases to trimming and J lost 4 bases; unmatched junction nucleotides: 6. Germline V CDR1 and CDR2: SQVTM, ANQGSEA. This CDR3 is built from 13 residues.

This clonotype came up many times. The CDR3 here is CSTQGRQGFYGYTF. CDR3 in DNA: TGCAGTACCCAAGGGCGACAGGGCTTCTATGGCTACACCTTC. The rearrangement links TRBV20-1 to TRBJ1-2; 7 bases match TRBD1. From germline, CDR1 is DFQATT and CDR2 SNEGSKA (reference sequence). J was trimmed by 4 bases and V by 8 bases; bases with no gene match: 13. This CDR3 comprises 14 residues.

The chain uses TRBV10-3 and TRBJ2-7; D is unclear. The CDR3 runs 15 residues. Germline CDR1 is ENHRY and CDR2 is SYGVKD. With 0 bases removed from V and 7 bases from J, the gap between germline ends came to 16 bases. For the CDR3, the DNA is TGTGCCATCAGTGAGTCTGGGTACCTGTCAGGTGAGCAGTACTTC. This codes for CAISESGYLSGEQYF.

Points on this clonotype: The junction shows a germline mismatch at one end, possibly a read error. V usage is TRBV20-1 and J usage is TRBJ2-1; 7 bases align to TRBD2. CDR3 size: 9 residues. Per the germline V gene, CDR1 is DFQATT and CDR2 is SNEGSKA (reference sequence). For the CDR3, the DNA is TGCAGTGCTAGAGTGCGGGAGTGCTTC. This gives the protein CSARVRECF.

In this sample, this clonotype turned up a few times. A read error is possible here, since a much larger clone lies one base away. A read error is likely, as this CDR3 ends without the conserved phenylalanine or tryptophan. The chain uses TRBV11-1 and TRBJ2-7; possibly TRBD2 for D (5 bases). The CDR3 contains 16 residues. Trimming took off 5 bases at V and 3 bases at J, with 20 bases between the two ends. Germline V gene data show CDR1 as SGHAT and CDR2 as FQDESV (reference sequence). The CDR3 DNA sequence: TGTGCCAGCAGCCAGTCGTTATGGGGTGCGGGCTACGAGCAGTACCTC. Its protein product is CASSQSLWGAGYEQYL.

With regard to this clonotype: A much larger clone sits a single nucleotide away, making a read error possible. This chain joins TRBV7-2 and TRBJ1-2; no definite D call. Germline V lookup: CDR1 SGHTA, CDR2 FQGNSA. CDR3 length: 12 amino acids. CDR3 region: CASGLPGYGYTF. The CDR3 DNA follows: TGTGCCAGCGGCTTACCAGGCTATGGCTACACCTTC.

At least ten counts were recorded for this clonotype. The rearrangement joins TRBV12-5 to TRBJ2-3, with D possibly matching TRBD1 (6 bases). Trimming took off 6 bases at V and 0 bases at J, with 16 bases between the two ends. In germline, CDR1 is LGHNT, CDR2 FRNRAP. The CDR3 has 16 residues. CDR3 protein: CASGLTQGLSTDTQYF. As DNA, the CDR3 is TGTGCTAGTGGACTCACACAGGGATTGAGCACAGATACGCAGTATTTT.

This clonotype was detected ten times or more. This chain links TRBV20-1 with TRBJ2-7, with D perhaps matching TRBD1 or TRBD2 (5 bases each). With 6 bases removed from V and 8 bases from J, the gap between germline ends came to 14 bases. Germline CDR1 DFQATT, CDR2 SNEGSKA (reference sequence). CDR3 length: 11 residues. CDR3 DNA: TGCAGTGCCCCACAAGGGACCAAGCAGTACTTC. It translates to CSAPQGTKQYF.

V and J are TRBV28 and TRBJ1-2, with D possibly matching TRBD1 (6 bases). The CDR3 consists of 15 residues. Germline CDR1 and CDR2: MDHEN and SYDVKM. V lost 5 bases to trimming and J lost 2 bases, with 15 bases between them. CDR3 coding DNA: TGTGCCAGCAGTGCATCGACCACAGGGAACTATGGCTACACCTTC. It yields the protein CASSASTTGNYGYTF.

The chain has TRBV12-3 or TRBV12-4 and TRBJ1-2; the D is unclear. Trimming removed 3 bases at V and 4 bases at J, with 9 bases between. The CDR3 spans 13 residues. CDR3 nucleotide sequence: TGTGCCAGCAGTTTGAGTGTAGCCTATGGCTACACCTTC. Translating it yields CASSLSVAYGYTF.